This entry lists 12 T cell receptor beta chains sequenced from one sample in a study of T cell responses to AZD1222 COVID-19 vaccine. Only in-frame clones appear in the TCRdb table, and some are missing; sequencing was by immunoSEQ multiplex PCR. The data contain 150,000 to 200,000 clones, almost 95% of them singletons. The specimen was peripheral blood, collected on day 0 of AZD1222 vaccination. The receptors here all came from an adult in good health.

The chain has TRBV28 and TRBJ1-2; TRBD1 agrees at 12 bases. Germline V lookup: CDR1 MDHEN, CDR2 SYDVKM. Losses at the gene ends were 5 bases for V and 7 bases for J; bases not matched to a gene: 11. The CDR3 loop spans 16 amino acids. The CDR3 coding sequence is TGTGCCAGCAGTCTCAGTCCGGGACAGGGGGCCGTTGGCTACACCTTC. Translating gives CASSLSPGQGAVGYTF.

The table lists this clone with a count of one. CDR3 sequence reads: CASSYREGPYEQYF. CDR3 DNA sequence: TGTGCCAGCAGCTACAGGGAGGGCCCCTACGAGCAGTACTTC. The chain recombines TRBV5-4 with TRBJ2-7, with D tentatively TRBD2 (7 bases). CDR3 length equals 14 residues. Trimming took 3 bases from V and 2 from J, leaving 12 bases between them. Looked up from germline, CDR1 is SGHNT and CDR2 is YYREEE (reference sequence).

The chain is built from TRBV15 and TRBJ1-2, with D possibly being TRBD1 (5 bases). Germline CDR1 and CDR2: LNHNV and YYDKDF (reference sequence). The CDR3 has 13 amino acids. Trimming took off 6 bases at V and 8 bases at J, with 16 bases between the two ends. The CDR3 region has the DNA TGTGCCACCAGTCCAAACAGGTCACGGGGCTACACCTTC. Translating it yields CATSPNRSRGYTF. The variable domain in full, completed from reference TRBV15 and TRBJ1-2, reads DAMVIQNPRYQVTQFGKPVTLSCSQTLNHNVMYWYQQKSSQAPKLLFHYYDKDFNNEADTPDNFQSRRPNTSFCFLDIRSPGLGDTAMYLCATSPNRSRGYTFGSGTRLTVV.

In DNA form, the CDR3 reads TGCGCCAGCTCCGGGCAGGGAGGCACTGAAGCTTTCTTT. This sequence encodes CASSGQGGTEAFF. The chain employs TRBV23-1 and TRBJ1-1, with D possibly matching TRBD1 (5 bases). TRBV23-1 is marked as an open reading frame, function uncertain. CDR3 length: 13 amino acids. V was clipped by 8 bases and J by 4 bases, with 14 bases between them.

The J gene is TRBJ2-7, the V gene TRBV11-2; TRBD2 matches at 8 bases. J gave up 3 bases and V 2 bases, and 6 bases lay outside the gene matches. The V gene's germline CDR1 is SGHAT and CDR2 FQNNGV. This CDR3 region has 15 residues. CDR3 coding DNA: TGTGCCAGCAGCTTATTACGGGGGGGCCTCTACGAGCAGTACTTC. Translating gives CASSLLRGGLYEQYF.

The chain couples TRBV30 to TRBJ1-5, with a weak D call TRBD1 (6 bases). Per the germline V gene, CDR1 is GTSNPN and CDR2 is SVGIG (reference sequence). V shed 5 bases and J shed 4 bases, with 12 bases lying between them. The CDR3 is 13 amino acids. The CDR3 here is CAWSQGTNQPQHF. The CDR3 DNA is TGTGCCTGGTCACAGGGAACAAATCAGCCCCAGCATTTT.

The chain links TRBV5-6 to TRBJ1-1; D is perhaps TRBD1 (5 bases). CDR3 size: 14 residues. Trimming pared 4 bases from V and 6 bases from J, leaving 16 bases between. CDR1 and CDR2 (germline): SGHDT, YYEEEE. CDR3 nucleotides: TGTGCCAGCAGCAAACGGCTGGCAGGGTCTGAAGCTTTCTTT. Its translation is CASSKRLAGSEAFF.

The chain has TRBV9 and TRBJ1-6; D gene ambiguous. V lost 3 bases to trimming and J lost 7 bases, with 14 bases between them. CDR3 size: 15 residues. CDR1 is SGDLS and CDR2 is YYNGEE in the germline V gene. The CDR3: CASSGRVGLNSPLHF. The CDR3, as DNA: TGTGCCAGCAGCGGGCGGGTCGGATTAAATTCACCCCTCCACTTT. Filled out from reference TRBV9 and TRBJ1-6, the complete variable domain reads DSGVTQTPKHLITATGQRVTLRCSPRSGDLSVYWYQQSLDQGLQFLIQYYNGEERAKGNILERFSAQQFPDLHSELNLSSLELGDSALYFCASSGRVGLNSPLHFGNGTRLTVT.

The rearrangement links TRBV6-5 to TRBJ2-3; perhaps TRBD2 as D (6 bases). Germline CDR1 MNHEY, CDR2 SVGAGI. CDR3 length: 13 amino acids. Trimming cost V 1 base and J 6 bases, with 8 bases left between them. The chain's CDR3 is CASSYFAGDTQYF. CDR3 in DNA: TGTGCCAGCAGTTACTTCGCGGGGGATACGCAGTATTTT.

V usage is TRBV5-1 and J usage is TRBJ2-3, with D unclear. This CDR3 has 14 residues. Germline V gives CDR1 SGHRS, CDR2 YFSETQ. V lost 0 bases and J 0 bases, leaving 5 bases between the germline ends. The CDR3 nucleotides read TGCGCCAGCAGCTTGGGGACCAGCACAGATACGCAGTATTTT. Protein sequence: CASSLGTSTDTQYF.

This chain joins TRBV21-1 and TRBJ1-1; the table's D call, TRBD1, was not checked against the DNA. TRBV21-1 is designated a pseudogene. This CDR3 is 20 amino acids long. The CDR3 region is CASSTEIARDRGRLNTEAFF. The CDR3 DNA is TGTGCCAGCAGCACCGAAATTGCGAGGGACAGGGGGCGTTTGAACACTGAAGCTTTCTTT.

The V gene is TRBV7-9, the J gene TRBJ2-5; no firm D call. The ends were cut back, 5 bases at V and 2 bases at J, with 12 bases in the middle. The germline CDR1 and CDR2 sequences are SEHNR and FQNEAQ (reference sequence). The CDR3 covers 14 residues. CDR3 coding DNA: TGTGCCAGCAGCCCCGGGCGGCAACAAGAGACCCAGTACTTC. Amino acids: CASSPGRQQETQYF.